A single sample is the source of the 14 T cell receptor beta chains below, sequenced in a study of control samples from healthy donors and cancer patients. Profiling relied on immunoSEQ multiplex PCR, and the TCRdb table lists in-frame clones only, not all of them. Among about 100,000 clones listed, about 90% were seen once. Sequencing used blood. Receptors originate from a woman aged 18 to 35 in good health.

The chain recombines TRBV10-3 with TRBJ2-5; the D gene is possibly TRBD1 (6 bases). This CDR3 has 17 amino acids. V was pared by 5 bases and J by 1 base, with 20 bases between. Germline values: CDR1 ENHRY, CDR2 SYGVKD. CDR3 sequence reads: CAISSSLPGHSQETQYF. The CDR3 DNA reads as TGTGCCATCAGTTCATCTCTTCCGGGACACTCCCAAGAGACCCAGTACTTC.

For the CDR3, the DNA is TGTGCCAGTAGTATGATCGACCCTTGGTCACCCCTCCACTTT. It codes for CASSMIDPWSPLHF. This sequence joins TRBV19 and TRBJ1-6; no reliable D call. The ends were cut back, 3 bases at V and 10 bases at J, with 13 bases in the middle. There are 14 residues in the CDR3. The germline gives CDR1 LNHDA, CDR2 SQIVND (reference sequence).

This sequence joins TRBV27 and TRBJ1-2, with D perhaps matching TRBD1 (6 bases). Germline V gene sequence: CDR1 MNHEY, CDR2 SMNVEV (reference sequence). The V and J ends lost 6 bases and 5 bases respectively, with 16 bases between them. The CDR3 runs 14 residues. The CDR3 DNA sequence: TGTGCCAGCAGCTCCTTAGGACAGTCTTATGGCTACACCTTC. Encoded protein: CASSSLGQSYGYTF.

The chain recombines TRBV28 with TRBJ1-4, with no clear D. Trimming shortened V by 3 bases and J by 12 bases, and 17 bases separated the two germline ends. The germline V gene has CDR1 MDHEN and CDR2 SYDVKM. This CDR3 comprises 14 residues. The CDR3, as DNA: TGTGCCAGCAGTTTGATAGTCGGATCGAAGGAACTGTTTTTT. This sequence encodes CASSLIVGSKELFF.

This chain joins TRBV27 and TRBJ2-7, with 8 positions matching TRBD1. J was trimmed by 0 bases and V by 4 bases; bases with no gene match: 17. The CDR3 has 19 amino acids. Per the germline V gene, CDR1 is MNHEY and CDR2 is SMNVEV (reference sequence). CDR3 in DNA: TGTGCCAGCAGTTCCACGCCCGGACAGGGTAGGACAAGCTCCTACGAGCAGTACTTC. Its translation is CASSSTPGQGRTSSYEQYF.

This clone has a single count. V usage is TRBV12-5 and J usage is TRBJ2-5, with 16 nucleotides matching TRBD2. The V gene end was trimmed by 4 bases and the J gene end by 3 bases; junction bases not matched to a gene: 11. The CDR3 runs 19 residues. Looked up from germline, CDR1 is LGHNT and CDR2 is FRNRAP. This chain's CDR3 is CASGWTPGTSGGDKETQYF. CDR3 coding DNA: TGTGCTAGTGGTTGGACGCCCGGGACTAGCGGGGGGGATAAAGAGACCCAGTACTTC.

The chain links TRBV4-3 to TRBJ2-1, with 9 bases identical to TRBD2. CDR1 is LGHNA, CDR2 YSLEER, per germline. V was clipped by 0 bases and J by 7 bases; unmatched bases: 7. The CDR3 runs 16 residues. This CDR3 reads CASSQEGSGRLNEQFF. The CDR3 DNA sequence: TGCGCCAGCAGCCAAGAGGGTAGCGGGAGATTGAATGAGCAGTTCTTC.

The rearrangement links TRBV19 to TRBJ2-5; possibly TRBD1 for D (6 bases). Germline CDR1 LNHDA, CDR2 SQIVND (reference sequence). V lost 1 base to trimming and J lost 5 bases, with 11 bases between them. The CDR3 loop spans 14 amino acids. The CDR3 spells CASSIVHRDETQYF. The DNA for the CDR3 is TGTGCCAGTAGTATAGTTCACAGGGATGAGACCCAGTACTTC.

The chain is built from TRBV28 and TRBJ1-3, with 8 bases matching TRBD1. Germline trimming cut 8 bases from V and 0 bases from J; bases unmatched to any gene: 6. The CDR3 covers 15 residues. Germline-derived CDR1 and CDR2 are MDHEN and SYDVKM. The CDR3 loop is CASGRDRRSGNTIYF. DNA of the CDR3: TGTGCCAGCGGGAGGGACAGGCGCTCTGGAAACACCATATATTTT.

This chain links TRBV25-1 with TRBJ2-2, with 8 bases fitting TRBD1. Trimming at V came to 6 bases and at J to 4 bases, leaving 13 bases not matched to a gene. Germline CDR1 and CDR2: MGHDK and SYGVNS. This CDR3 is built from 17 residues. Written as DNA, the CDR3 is TGTGCCAGCAGCAGTCCTCTCGGCAGGGGGCTCACCGGGGAGCTGTTTTTT. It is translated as CASSSPLGRGLTGELFF.

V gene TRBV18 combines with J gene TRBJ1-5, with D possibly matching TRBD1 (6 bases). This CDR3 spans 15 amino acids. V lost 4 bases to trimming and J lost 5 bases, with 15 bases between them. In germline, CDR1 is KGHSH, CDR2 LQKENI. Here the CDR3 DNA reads TGTGCCAGCTCACTTCTGGGGGCAGGGGATCAGCCCCAGCATTTT. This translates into CASSLLGAGDQPQHF.

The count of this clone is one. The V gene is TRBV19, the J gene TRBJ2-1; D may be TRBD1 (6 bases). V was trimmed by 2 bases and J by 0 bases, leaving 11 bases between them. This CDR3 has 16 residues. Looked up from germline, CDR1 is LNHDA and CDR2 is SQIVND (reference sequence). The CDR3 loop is CASSITGLGSYNEQFF. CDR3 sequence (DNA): TGTGCCAGTAGTATAACAGGGCTAGGCTCCTACAATGAGCAGTTCTTC.

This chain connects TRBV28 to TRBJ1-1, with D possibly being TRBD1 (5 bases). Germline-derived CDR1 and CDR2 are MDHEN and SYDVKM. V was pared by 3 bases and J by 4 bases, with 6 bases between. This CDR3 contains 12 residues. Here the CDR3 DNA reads TGTGCCAGCAGTTTGAGGGGCACTGAAGCTTTCTTT. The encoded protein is CASSLRGTEAFF.

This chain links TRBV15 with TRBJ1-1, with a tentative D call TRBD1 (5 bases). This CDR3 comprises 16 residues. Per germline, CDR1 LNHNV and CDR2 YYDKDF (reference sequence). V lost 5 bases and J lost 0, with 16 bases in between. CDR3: CATSAGRLGLNTEAFF. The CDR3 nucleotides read TGTGCCACCAGCGCGGGACGGCTAGGGCTGAACACTGAAGCTTTCTTT.